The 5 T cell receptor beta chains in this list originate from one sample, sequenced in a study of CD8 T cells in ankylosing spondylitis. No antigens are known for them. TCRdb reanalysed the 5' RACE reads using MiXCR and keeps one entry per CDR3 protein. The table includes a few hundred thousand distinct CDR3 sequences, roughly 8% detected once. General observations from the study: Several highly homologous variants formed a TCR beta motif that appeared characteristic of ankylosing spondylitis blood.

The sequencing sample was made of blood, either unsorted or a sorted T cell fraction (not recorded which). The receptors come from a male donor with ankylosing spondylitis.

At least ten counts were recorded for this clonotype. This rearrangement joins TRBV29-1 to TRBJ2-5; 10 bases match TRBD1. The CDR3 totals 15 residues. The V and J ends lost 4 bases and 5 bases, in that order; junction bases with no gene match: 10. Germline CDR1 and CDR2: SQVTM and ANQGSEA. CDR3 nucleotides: TGCAGCGTTGGGGGGAGACAGGGGGCGAAGGAGACCCAGTACTTC. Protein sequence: CSVGGRQGAKETQYF.

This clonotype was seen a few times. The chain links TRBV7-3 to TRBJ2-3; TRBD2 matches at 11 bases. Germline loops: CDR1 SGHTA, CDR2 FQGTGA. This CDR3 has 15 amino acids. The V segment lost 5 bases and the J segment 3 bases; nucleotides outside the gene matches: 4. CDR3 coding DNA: TGTGCCAGCAGCCCGGGACTAGCGGAAACAGATACGCAGTATTTT. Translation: CASSPGLAETDTQYF.

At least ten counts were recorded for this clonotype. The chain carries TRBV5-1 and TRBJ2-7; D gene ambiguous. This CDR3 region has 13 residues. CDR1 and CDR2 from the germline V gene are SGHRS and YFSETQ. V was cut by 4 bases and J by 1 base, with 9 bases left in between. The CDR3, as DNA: TGCGCCAGCAGCCCGCCAGAATCCTACGAGCAGTACTTC. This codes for CASSPPESYEQYF.

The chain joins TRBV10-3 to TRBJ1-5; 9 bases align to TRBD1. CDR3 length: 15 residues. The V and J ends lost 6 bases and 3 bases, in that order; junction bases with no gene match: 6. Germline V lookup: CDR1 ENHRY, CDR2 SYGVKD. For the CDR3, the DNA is TGTGCCATCAGCGCCCGGACAGGGGCCAATCAGCCCCAGCATTTT. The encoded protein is CAISARTGANQPQHF.

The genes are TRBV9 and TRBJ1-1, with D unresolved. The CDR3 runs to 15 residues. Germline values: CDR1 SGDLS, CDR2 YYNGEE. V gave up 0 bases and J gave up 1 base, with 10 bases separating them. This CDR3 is CASSVGPVANTEAFF. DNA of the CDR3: TGTGCCAGCAGCGTAGGGCCCGTGGCGAACACTGAAGCTTTCTTT.